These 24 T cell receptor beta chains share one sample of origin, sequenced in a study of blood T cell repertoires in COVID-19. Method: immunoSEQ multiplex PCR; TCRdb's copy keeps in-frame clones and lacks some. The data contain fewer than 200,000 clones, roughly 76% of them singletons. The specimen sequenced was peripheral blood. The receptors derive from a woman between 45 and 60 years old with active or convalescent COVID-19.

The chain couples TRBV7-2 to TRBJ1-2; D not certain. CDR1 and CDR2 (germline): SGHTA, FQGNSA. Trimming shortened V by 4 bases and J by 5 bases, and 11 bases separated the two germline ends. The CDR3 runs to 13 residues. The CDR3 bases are TGTGCCAGCAGCTCATCGTCTAGGTATGGCTACACCTTC. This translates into CASSSSSRYGYTF.

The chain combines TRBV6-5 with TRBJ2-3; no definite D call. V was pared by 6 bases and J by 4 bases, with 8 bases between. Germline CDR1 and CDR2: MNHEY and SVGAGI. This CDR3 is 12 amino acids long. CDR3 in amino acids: CASSLPSDTQYF. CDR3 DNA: TGTGCCAGCAGCCTCCCTTCAGATACGCAGTATTTT.

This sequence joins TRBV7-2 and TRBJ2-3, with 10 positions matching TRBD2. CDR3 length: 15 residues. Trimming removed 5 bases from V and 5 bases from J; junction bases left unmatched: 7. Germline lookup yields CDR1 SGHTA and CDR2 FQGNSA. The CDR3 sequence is CASSRSGGAGDTQYF. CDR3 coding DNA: TGTGCCAGCAGCAGAAGCGGGGGGGCCGGAGATACGCAGTATTTT.

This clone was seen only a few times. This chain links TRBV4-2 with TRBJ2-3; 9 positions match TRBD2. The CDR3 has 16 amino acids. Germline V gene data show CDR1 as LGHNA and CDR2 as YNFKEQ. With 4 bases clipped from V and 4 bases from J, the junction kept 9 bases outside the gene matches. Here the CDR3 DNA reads TGTGCCAGCAGCCCTACGGGTAGCGGGAGCTCAGATACGCAGTATTTT. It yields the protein CASSPTGSGSSDTQYF.

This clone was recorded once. In DNA form, the CDR3 reads TGTGCCAGCAGCCCGGACAGGGGAGGCATGAGATACACCTTC. This sequence encodes CASSPDRGGMRYTF. The chain carries TRBV9 and TRBJ1-2, with 9 bases matching TRBD1. V lost 4 bases and J lost 11; bases outside the gene matches: 12. CDR3 length: 14 amino acids. Germline CDR1 is SGDLS and CDR2 is YYNGEE.

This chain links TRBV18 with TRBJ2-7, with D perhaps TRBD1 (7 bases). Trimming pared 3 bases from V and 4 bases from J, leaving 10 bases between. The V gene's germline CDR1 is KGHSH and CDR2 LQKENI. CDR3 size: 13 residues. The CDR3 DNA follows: TGTGCCAGCTCACCGCCAGGGGGGTACGAGCAGTACTTC. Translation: CASSPPGGYEQYF.

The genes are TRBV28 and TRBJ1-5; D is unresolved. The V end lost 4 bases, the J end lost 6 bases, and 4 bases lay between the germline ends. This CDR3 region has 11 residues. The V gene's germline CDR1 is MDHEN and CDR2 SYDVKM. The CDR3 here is CASSSGQPQHF. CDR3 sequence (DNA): TGTGCCAGCAGTTCGGGTCAGCCCCAGCATTTT.

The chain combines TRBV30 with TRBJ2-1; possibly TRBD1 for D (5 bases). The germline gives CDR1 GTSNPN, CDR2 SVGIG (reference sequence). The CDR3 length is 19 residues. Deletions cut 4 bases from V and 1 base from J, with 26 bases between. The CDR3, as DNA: TGTGCCTGGACCCGACTCGATAAGCCAGGGTCTTTATCCTACAATGAGCAGTTCTTC. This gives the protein CAWTRLDKPGSLSYNEQFF.

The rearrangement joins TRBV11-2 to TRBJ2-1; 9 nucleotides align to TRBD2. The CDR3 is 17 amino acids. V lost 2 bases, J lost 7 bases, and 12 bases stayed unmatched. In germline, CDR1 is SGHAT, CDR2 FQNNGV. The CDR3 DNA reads TGTGCCAGCAGCTTAATTTGGACTAGCGAGAACTATAATGAGCAGTTCTTC. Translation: CASSLIWTSENYNEQFF.

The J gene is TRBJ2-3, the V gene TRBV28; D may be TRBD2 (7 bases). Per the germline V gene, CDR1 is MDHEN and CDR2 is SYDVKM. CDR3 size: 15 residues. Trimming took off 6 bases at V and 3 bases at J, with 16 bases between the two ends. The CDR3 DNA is TGTGCCAGCAGCCTTGAGGGGGGAGGGACAGATACGCAGTATTTT. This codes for CASSLEGGGTDTQYF.

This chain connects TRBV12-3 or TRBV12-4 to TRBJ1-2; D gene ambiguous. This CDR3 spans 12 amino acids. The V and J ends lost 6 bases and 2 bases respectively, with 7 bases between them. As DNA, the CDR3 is TGTGCCAGCAGCATACTCAACTATGGCTACACCTTC. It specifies CASSILNYGYTF.

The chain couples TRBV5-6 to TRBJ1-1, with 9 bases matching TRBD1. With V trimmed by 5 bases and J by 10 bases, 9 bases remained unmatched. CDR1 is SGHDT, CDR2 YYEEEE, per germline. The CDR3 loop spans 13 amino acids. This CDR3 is CASRGEPGQGAFF. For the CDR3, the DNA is TGTGCCAGCAGGGGGGAGCCGGGACAGGGAGCTTTCTTT.

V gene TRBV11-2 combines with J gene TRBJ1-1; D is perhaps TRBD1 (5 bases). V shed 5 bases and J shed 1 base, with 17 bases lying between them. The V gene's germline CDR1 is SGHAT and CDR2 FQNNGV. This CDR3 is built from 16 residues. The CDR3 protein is CASSPLTGRANTEAFF. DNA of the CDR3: TGTGCCAGCAGCCCGCTAACAGGTAGGGCGAACACTGAAGCTTTCTTT.

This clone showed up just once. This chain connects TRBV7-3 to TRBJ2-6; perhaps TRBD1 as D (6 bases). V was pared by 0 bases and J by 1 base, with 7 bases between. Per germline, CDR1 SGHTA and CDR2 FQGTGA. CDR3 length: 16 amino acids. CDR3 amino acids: CASSLTQGSGANVLTF. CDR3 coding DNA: TGTGCCAGCAGCTTAACCCAGGGGTCTGGGGCCAACGTCCTGACTTTC.

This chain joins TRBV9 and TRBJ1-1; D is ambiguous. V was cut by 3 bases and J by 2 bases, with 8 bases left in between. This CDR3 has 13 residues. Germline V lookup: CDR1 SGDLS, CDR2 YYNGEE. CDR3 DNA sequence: TGTGCCAGCAGCGGCGCGCATAACACTGAAGCTTTCTTT. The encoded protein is CASSGAHNTEAFF.

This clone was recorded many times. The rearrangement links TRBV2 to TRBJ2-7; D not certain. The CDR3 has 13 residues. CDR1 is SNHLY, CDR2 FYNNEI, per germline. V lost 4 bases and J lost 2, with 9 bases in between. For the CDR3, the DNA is TGTGCCAGCAGTGTAGTCAAAACCTACGAGCAGTACTTC. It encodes CASSVVKTYEQYF.

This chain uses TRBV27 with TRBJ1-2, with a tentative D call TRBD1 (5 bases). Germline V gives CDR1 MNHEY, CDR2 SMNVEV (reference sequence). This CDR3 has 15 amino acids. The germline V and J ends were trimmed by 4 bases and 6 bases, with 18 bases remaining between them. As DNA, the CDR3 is TGTGCCAGCAGTTATAGGCAGACAGCAGATGATGGCTACACCTTC. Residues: CASSYRQTADDGYTF.

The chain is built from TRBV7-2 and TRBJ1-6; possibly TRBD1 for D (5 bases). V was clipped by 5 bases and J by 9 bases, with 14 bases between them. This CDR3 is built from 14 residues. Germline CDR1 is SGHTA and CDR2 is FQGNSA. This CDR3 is CASSPGEVVSPLHF. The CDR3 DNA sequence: TGTGCCAGCAGCCCGGGGGAGGTCGTTTCACCCCTCCACTTT.

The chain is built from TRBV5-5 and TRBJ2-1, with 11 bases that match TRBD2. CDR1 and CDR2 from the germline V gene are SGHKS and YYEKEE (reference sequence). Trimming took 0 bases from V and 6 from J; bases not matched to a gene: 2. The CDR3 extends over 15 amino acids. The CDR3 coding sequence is TGTGCCAGCAGCTTGGTAGCGGGAGGGCCCAATGAGCAGTTCTTC. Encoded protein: CASSLVAGGPNEQFF. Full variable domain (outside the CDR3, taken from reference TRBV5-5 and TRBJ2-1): DAGVTQSPTHLIKTRGQQVTLRCSPISGHKSVSWYQQVLGQGPQFIFQYYEKEERGRGNFPDRFSARQFPNYSSELNVNALLLGDSALYLCASSLVAGGPNEQFFGPGTRLTVL.

In DNA form, the CDR3 reads TGTGCCAGCAGCCCCCGTTTCGGGGGCTCCTACGAGCAGTACTTC. Its protein is CASSPRFGGSYEQYF. The J gene is TRBJ2-7, the V gene TRBV7-2; maybe TRBD2 (6 bases). The ends were cut back, 5 bases at V and 0 bases at J, with 14 bases in the middle. Germline CDR1 is SGHTA and CDR2 is FQGNSA. This CDR3 has 15 amino acids.

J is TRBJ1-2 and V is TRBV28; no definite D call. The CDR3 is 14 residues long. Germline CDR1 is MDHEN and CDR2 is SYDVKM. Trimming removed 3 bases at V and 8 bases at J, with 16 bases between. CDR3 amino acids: CASSFGNFARGYTF. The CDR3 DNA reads TGTGCCAGCAGTTTCGGGAACTTCGCGCGGGGCTACACCTTC.

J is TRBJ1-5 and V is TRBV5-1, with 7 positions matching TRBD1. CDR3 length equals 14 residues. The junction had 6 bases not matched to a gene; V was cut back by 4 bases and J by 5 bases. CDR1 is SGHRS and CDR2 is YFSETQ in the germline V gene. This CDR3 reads CASSRGGADQPQHF. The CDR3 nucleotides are TGCGCCAGCAGCCGAGGGGGCGCGGATCAGCCCCAGCATTTT.

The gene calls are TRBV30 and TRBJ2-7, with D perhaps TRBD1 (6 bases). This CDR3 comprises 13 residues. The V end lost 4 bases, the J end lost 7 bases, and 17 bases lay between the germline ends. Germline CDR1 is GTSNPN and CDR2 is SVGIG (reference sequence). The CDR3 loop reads CAWNRGGLGEQYF. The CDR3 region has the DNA TGTGCCTGGAATCGTGGGGGCTTGGGGGAGCAGTACTTC.

The CDR3 is CASSLDRGRDYGYTF. CDR3 bases: TGCGCCAGCTCCCTCGACAGGGGGCGGGACTATGGCTACACCTTC. The chain joins TRBV10-2 to TRBJ1-2, with TRBD1 matching 10 bases. The CDR3 has 15 amino acids. Germline CDR1 is WSHSY and CDR2 is SAAADI. Trimming at V came to 8 bases and at J to 3 bases, leaving 9 bases not matched to a gene.